This TCR beta chain was retrieved from a study of blood T cell repertoires in COVID-19. Across the whole study: The analysed material was cDNA or gDNA that came from T cells, B-cell-depleted T cells, or PBMCs.

CDR3 length equals 13 residues. Trimming took off 7 bases at V and 3 bases at J, with 10 bases between the two ends. The germline gives CDR1 MNHEY, CDR2 SVGAGI. Original handling: Nucleated cell number was recorded as an estimate derived from reference gene primer amplification. Some clones are missing from TCRdb's copy, which holds only in-frame ones; the method was immunoSEQ multiplex PCR. V, J and clone size reflect that table, while D and trimming were determined from the DNA. In the table there are hundreds of thousands of clones, approximately 90% of which are singletons. This sequence originates from a woman aged 25 to 39 with active or convalescent COVID-19. J is TRBJ1-5 and V is TRBV6-5, with D perhaps matching TRBD1 (6 bases). The specimen sequenced was peripheral blood. In nucleotides, the CDR3 is TGTGCCAGCACAAGGGACACCAATCAGCCCCAGCATTTT. This gives the protein CASTRDTNQPQHF.